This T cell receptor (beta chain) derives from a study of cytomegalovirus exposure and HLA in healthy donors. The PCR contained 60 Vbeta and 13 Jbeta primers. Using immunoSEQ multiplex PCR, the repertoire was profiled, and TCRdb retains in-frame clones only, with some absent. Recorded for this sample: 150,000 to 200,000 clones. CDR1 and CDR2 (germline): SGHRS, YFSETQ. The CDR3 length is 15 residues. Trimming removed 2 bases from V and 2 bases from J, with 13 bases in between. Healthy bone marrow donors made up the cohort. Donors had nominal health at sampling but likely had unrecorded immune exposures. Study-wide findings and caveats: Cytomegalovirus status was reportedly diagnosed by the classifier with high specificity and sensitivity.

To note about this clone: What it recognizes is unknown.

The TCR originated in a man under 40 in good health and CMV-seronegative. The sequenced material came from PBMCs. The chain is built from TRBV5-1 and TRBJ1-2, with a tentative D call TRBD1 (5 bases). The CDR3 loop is CASSFSLQVNYGYTF. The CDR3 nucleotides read TGCGCCAGCAGCTTCTCCCTACAGGTGAACTATGGCTACACCTTC.